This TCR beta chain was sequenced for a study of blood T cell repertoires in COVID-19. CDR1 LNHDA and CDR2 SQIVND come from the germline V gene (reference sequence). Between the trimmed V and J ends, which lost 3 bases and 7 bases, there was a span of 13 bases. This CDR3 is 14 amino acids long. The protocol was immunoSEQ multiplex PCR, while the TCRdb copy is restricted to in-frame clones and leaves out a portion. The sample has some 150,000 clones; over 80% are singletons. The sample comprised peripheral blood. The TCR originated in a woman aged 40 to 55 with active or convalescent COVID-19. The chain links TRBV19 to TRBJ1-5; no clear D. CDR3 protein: CASSIVGHGQPQHF. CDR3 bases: TGTGCCAGTAGTATTGTGGGCCATGGCCAGCCCCAGCATTTT.